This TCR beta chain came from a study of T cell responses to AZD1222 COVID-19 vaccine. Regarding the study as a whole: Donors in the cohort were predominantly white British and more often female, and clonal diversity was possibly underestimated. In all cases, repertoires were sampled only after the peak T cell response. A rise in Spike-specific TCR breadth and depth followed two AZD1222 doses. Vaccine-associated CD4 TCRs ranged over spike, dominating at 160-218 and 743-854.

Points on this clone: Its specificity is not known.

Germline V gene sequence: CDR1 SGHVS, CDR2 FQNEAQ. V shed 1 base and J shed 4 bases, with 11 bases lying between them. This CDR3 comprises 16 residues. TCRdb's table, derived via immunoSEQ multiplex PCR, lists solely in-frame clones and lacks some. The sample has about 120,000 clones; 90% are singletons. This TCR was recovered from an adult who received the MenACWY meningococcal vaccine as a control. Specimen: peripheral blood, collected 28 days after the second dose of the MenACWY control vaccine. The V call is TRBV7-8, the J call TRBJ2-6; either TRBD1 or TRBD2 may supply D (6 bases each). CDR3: CASSLVGGNGANVLTF. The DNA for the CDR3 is TGTGCCAGCAGCTTAGTAGGGGGGAACGGGGCCAACGTCCTGACTTTC.